Listed here is a single TCR beta chain. Antigen: not known. Method: immunoSEQ multiplex PCR; TCRdb's copy keeps in-frame clones and lacks some. The sample shows about 100,000 clones, over 75% of them seen only once. These data come from a study of T cell responses to AZD1222 COVID-19 vaccine. Study at large: Pooling of second doses given at about 4 or about 12 weeks was done. The study, taken as a whole, reports: There were vaccine-associated CD4 TCRs across spike, dominant at 160-218 and 743-854. In a largely white British group with more females than males, clonal diversity was possibly underestimated.

In germline, CDR1 is MNHNS, CDR2 SASEGT. The V end lost 1 base, the J end lost 2 bases, and 14 bases lay between the germline ends. The CDR3 is made up of 16 amino acids. The chain has TRBV6-1 and TRBJ2-5, with D possibly being TRBD1 (7 bases). This receptor was taken from an adult in good health. The specimen was peripheral blood, collected on day 0 of AZD1222 vaccination. The CDR3 spells CASSEGQGGGQETQYF. The CDR3 DNA sequence: TGTGCCAGCAGTGAAGGACAGGGAGGAGGGCAAGAGACCCAGTACTTC.